A selection of T cell receptor beta chains follows, all from one sample in a study of cytomegalovirus exposure and HLA in healthy donors. TCRdb's copy holds only in-frame clones and misses some; the assay was immunoSEQ multiplex PCR. Here the sample spans approximately 40,000 clones, about four fifths being singletons. The material sequenced was PBMCs. The receptors derive from a woman aged 40 to 49 in good health and CMV-seronegative. Each CDR3 is given with its conserved first and last residue.

TRBV10-3	TRBJ2-2	CAISESSRGRTGELFF
TRBV6-1	TRBJ2-3	CASSELAGGPDTQYF
TRBV6-1	TRBJ2-3	CASSPWPSTDTQYF
TRBV14	TRBJ1-4	CASSQATGEKLFF
TRBV7-3	TRBJ2-2	CASSLAGQDTGELFF
TRBV25-1	TRBJ2-3	CASSEGGRGSTDTQYF
TRBV5-5	TRBJ2-1	CASTTIGGSYNEQFF
TRBV4-3	TRBJ2-2	CASSKTSENTGELFF
TRBV19	TRBJ2-2	CASRTGGIAGELFF
TRBV7-2	TRBJ2-1	CASAKGGAPREQFF
TRBV4-1	TRBJ1-5	CASSQEERLPQHF
TRBV5-1	TRBJ2-3	CASSLELTDTQYF
TRBV28	TRBJ1-1	CASSPARGTEAFF
TRBV5-5	TRBJ1-2	CASSLEDRGGYTF
TRBV4-1	TRBJ2-1	CASSQPGVVNEQFF
TRBV27	TRBJ2-6	CASSKQLFGANVLTF
TRBV6-5	TRBJ1-2	CASSYFTTERNYGYTF
TRBV2	TRBJ1-1	CASGGTANTEAFF
TRBV7-2	TRBJ2-3	CASSLGTSGADTQYF
TRBV6-5	TRBJ1-2	CASRPQQGLGYTF
TRBV7-9	TRBJ1-1	CASSLTGNTEAFF
TRBV14	TRBJ2-1	CASSQLAGTSYNEQFF
TRBV5-1	TRBJ2-1	CASSLDSSYNEQFF
TRBV10-3	TRBJ1-2	CAISDMLGGVYTF
TRBV28	TRBJ1-2	CASRETGGGYGYTF
TRBV28	TRBJ1-2	CAGTSGGNGYTF
TRBV6-6	TRBJ2-5	CASLAGAQYF
TRBV7-2	TRBJ1-1	CASSLGLGKGANTEAFF
TRBV6-1	TRBJ1-4	CASRTAATNEKLFF
TRBV7-9	TRBJ2-3	CASSLGNLGTDTQYF
TRBV10-3	TRBJ2-3	CAIRAPEGTDTQYF
TRBV15	TRBJ1-2	CATSRERKIRHIQNNYGYTF
TRBV5-4	TRBJ1-6	CASRASDRGYNSPLHF
TRBV4-2	TRBJ2-3	CASSQQDTQYF
TRBV28	TRBJ1-2	CVSNKRYYGYTF
TRBV6-6	TRBJ2-1	CASSSMYGPSYNEQFF
TRBV7-2	TRBJ1-5	CASSLSTVSNQPQHF